This entry lists 28 T cell receptor beta chains sequenced from one sample in a study of blood T cell repertoires in COVID-19. The method was immunoSEQ multiplex PCR; TCRdb's version includes in-frame clones alone and lacks a portion of them. The repertoire holds approximately 300,000 clones, with approximately 86% as singletons. Material for sequencing was PBMCs or T cells enriched from blood (not recorded which). These receptor sequences come from a young woman who had recovered from COVID-19.

The rearrangement uses TRBV7-6 and TRBJ2-5; D may be TRBD2 (7 bases). In germline, CDR1 is SGHVS, CDR2 FNYEAQ. V was shortened by 4 bases and J by 9 bases, with 24 bases between the two germline ends. The CDR3 covers 16 residues. This CDR3 reads CASSSRGAGTWSPQYF. The CDR3 DNA reads as TGTGCCAGCAGCTCTCGGGGGGCGGGAACTTGGAGCCCCCAGTACTTC.

V is TRBV7-6 and J is TRBJ2-5; 9 bases are shared with TRBD2. The CDR3 contains 19 residues. Germline lookup yields CDR1 SGHVS and CDR2 FNYEAQ. V was pared by 0 bases and J by 4 bases, with 15 bases of the junction left unmatched. As DNA, the CDR3 is TGTGCCAGCAGCTTAGCGCTTCCTGAGACTAGCGGCAGGGGAGAGACCCAGTACTTC. It specifies CASSLALPETSGRGETQYF. The complete variable domain, with remaining parts taken from reference TRBV7-6 and TRBJ2-5, reads GAGVSQSPRYKVTKRGQDVALRCDPISGHVSLYWYRQALGQGPEFLTYFNYEAQQDKSGLPNDRFSAERPEGSISTLTIQRTEQRDSAMYRCASSLALPETSGRGETQYFGPGTRLLVL.

The chain employs TRBV7-2 and TRBJ2-7; 11 bases agree with TRBD2. This CDR3 contains 14 residues. The J segment lost 4 bases and the V segment lost 5 bases, leaving 4 bases of the junction unmatched. Germline V gene data show CDR1 as SGHTA and CDR2 as FQGNSA. The CDR3 here is CASSGSGGAYEQYF. CDR3 nucleotides: TGTGCCAGCAGCGGTAGCGGGGGGGCTTACGAGCAGTACTTC.

The chain uses TRBV28 and TRBJ2-1; 11 nucleotides match TRBD1. The germline gives CDR1 MDHEN, CDR2 SYDVKM. The CDR3 consists of 13 residues. V was pared by 6 bases and J by 14 bases, with 9 bases of the junction left unmatched. The chain's CDR3 is CASRLGQGAGKFF. The CDR3 DNA reads as TGTGCCAGCAGGCTCGGACAGGGGGCGGGAAAGTTCTTC. Using reference TRBV28 and TRBJ2-1 for the parts outside the CDR3, the full variable domain is DVKVTQSSRYLVKRTGEKVFLECVQDMDHENMFWYRQDPGLGLRLIYFSYDVKMKEKGDIPEGYSVSREKKERFSLILESASTNQTSMYLCASRLGQGAGKFFGPGTRLTVL.

J is TRBJ1-6 and V is TRBV30; 7 positions match TRBD1. The CDR3 is 14 residues long. Trimming took 4 bases from V and 3 from J; bases not matched to a gene: 3. Germline CDR1 and CDR2: GTSNPN and SVGIG (reference sequence). The CDR3 loop is CAWTPGGYNSPLHF. CDR3 in DNA: TGTGCCTGGACGCCAGGGGGCTATAATTCACCCCTCCACTTT.

The rearrangement joins TRBV30 to TRBJ2-1; 7 nucleotides align to TRBD2. The CDR3 covers 14 residues. The germline V gene has CDR1 GTSNPN and CDR2 SVGIG (reference sequence). V lost 0 bases and J lost 8; bases outside the gene matches: 7. The chain's CDR3 is CAWSVGRETDEQFF. CDR3 bases: TGTGCCTGGAGTGTAGGGCGGGAGACGGATGAGCAGTTCTTC.

The genes are TRBV5-4 and TRBJ1-2, with TRBD1 matching 11 bases. In germline, CDR1 is SGHNT, CDR2 YYREEE (reference sequence). CDR3 length: 16 residues. V shed 4 bases, J shed 6 bases, and the junction held 11 bases outside the gene matches. The CDR3 region has the DNA TGTGCCAGCAGCCCGTGGACAGGGGGCGGTTGGGATGGCTACACCTTC. Its protein is CASSPWTGGGWDGYTF. Supplemented by reference TRBV5-4 and TRBJ1-2, the full variable domain reads ETGVTQSPTHLIKTRGQQVTLRCSSQSGHNTVSWYQQALGQGPQFIFQYYREEENGRGNFPPRFSGLQFPNYSSELNVNALELDDSALYLCASSPWTGGGWDGYTFGSGTRLTVV.

The chain employs TRBV11-2 and TRBJ2-7; TRBD2 matches at 8 bases. The V and J ends lost 2 bases and 1 base, in that order; junction bases with no gene match: 4. Germline values: CDR1 SGHAT, CDR2 FQNNGV. This CDR3 has 15 residues. CDR3: CASSLSGSDSYEQYF. The DNA for the CDR3 is TGTGCCAGCAGCTTAAGCGGGAGCGATTCCTACGAGCAGTACTTC.

The V gene is TRBV2, the J gene TRBJ1-4; weak D call: TRBD1 (6 bases). V was cut by 7 bases and J by 0 bases, with 15 bases left in between. CDR3 size: 16 residues. CDR1 and CDR2 from the germline V gene are SNHLY and FYNNEI. Here the CDR3 reads CASNGQPIATNEKLFF. The CDR3 region has the DNA TGTGCCAGCAACGGACAGCCGATCGCAACTAATGAAAAACTGTTTTTT. Complete variable domain (other parts from reference TRBV2 and TRBJ1-4): EPEVTQTPSHQVTQMGQEVILRCVPISNHLYFYWYRQILGQKVEFLVSFYNNEISEKSEIFDDQFSVERPDGSNFTLKIRSTKLEDSAMYFCASNGQPIATNEKLFFGSGTQLSVL.

The chain combines TRBV10-2 with TRBJ2-7; tentatively, D is TRBD2 (5 bases). V was pared by 6 bases and J by 0 bases, with 6 bases between. This CDR3 has 12 residues. CDR1 is WSHSY and CDR2 is SAAADI in the germline V gene. In nucleotides, the CDR3 is TGCGCCAGCAGGGGGAGCTCCTACGAGCAGTACTTC. Its protein product is CASRGSSYEQYF.

This chain connects TRBV6-5 to TRBJ2-7, with 8 bases that match TRBD1. CDR1 and CDR2 from the germline V gene are MNHEY and SVGAGI. This CDR3 has 15 residues. The junction had 13 bases not matched to a gene; V was cut back by 5 bases and J by 7 bases. The CDR3 DNA reads as TGTGCCAGCAGTCACAGGGGGAATCCACCTAGTGAGCAGTACTTC. This translates into CASSHRGNPPSEQYF.

The V call is TRBV12-3 or TRBV12-4, the J call TRBJ1-1; tentatively, D is TRBD1 (6 bases). V was cut by 5 bases and J by 8 bases, with 12 bases left in between. This CDR3 has 12 amino acids. DNA of the CDR3: TGTGCCAGCAGTAGTGGACAGACCGAAGCTTTCTTT. The encoded protein is CASSSGQTEAFF.

This clone was detected once. V usage is TRBV5-1 and J usage is TRBJ2-1, with 9 bases aligning to TRBD2. This CDR3 has 16 residues. V dropped 0 bases and J dropped 8; count of bases not matched to a gene: 9. Germline V gene sequence: CDR1 SGHRS, CDR2 YFSETQ. The CDR3 protein is CASSLAGGRASDEQFF. The CDR3 bases are TGCGCCAGCAGCTTGGCGGGCGGGAGGGCCAGTGATGAGCAGTTCTTC.

This clone has a handful of counts. The chain recombines TRBV6-4 with TRBJ2-7, with 7 bases that match TRBD1. This CDR3 is built from 14 residues. Germline values: CDR1 MRHNA, CDR2 SNTAGT. V gave up 9 bases and J gave up 2 bases; unmatched junction bases: 10. The CDR3 nucleotides read TGTGCCAGTTCCCCCCGGGACAGTGCCTACGAGCAGTACTTC. It translates to CASSPRDSAYEQYF.

V gene TRBV10-3 combines with J gene TRBJ2-7, with D tentatively TRBD2 (5 bases). This CDR3 is 13 amino acids long. The germline gives CDR1 ENHRY, CDR2 SYGVKD. Trimming removed 4 bases from V and 3 bases from J, with 10 bases in between. This CDR3 is CAISAGRGYEQYF. CDR3 bases: TGTGCCATCAGTGCGGGAAGAGGCTACGAGCAGTACTTC.

CDR3 amino acids: CASSAQLTGRGNHEQYF. CDR3 nucleotide sequence: TGCGCCAGCAGCGCACAACTTACCGGCAGGGGTAACCACGAGCAGTACTTC. The V and J genes are TRBV4-1 and TRBJ2-7; possible D gene TRBD1, 6 bases. V shed 5 bases and J shed 5 bases, with 25 bases lying between them. Germline CDR1 reads MGHRA; CDR2 reads YSYEKL. This CDR3 comprises 17 residues.

The chain has TRBV3-1 (or the pseudogene TRBV3-2) and TRBJ2-5; the match to TRBD2 covers 13 bases. V shed 2 bases, J shed 1 base, and the junction held 4 bases outside the gene matches. This CDR3 comprises 17 residues. CDR1 and CDR2 (germline): LGHDT, YNNKEL (reference sequence). The CDR3 loop is CASSQKRTSGGQETQYF. DNA of the CDR3: TGTGCCAGCAGCCAAAAGCGGACTAGCGGGGGCCAAGAGACCCAGTACTTC.

V usage is TRBV28 and J usage is TRBJ2-7; TRBD2 might be the D (6 bases). The V gene's germline CDR1 is MDHEN and CDR2 SYDVKM. This CDR3 has 14 amino acids. Trimming pared 5 bases from V and 3 bases from J, leaving 14 bases between. The CDR3 spells CASSLPTGVYEQYF. The DNA for the CDR3 is TGTGCCAGCAGTCTTCCGACGGGGGTCTACGAGCAGTACTTC.

The rearrangement uses TRBV5-1 and TRBJ2-1, with D possibly TRBD1 on 6 matching bases. This CDR3 spans 16 amino acids. Germline V gives CDR1 SGHRS, CDR2 YFSETQ. V shed 4 bases and J shed 0 bases, with 14 bases lying between them. CDR3 protein: CASSRPQGSSYNEQFF. The CDR3 coding sequence is TGCGCCAGCAGCCGACCCCAGGGGAGCTCCTACAATGAGCAGTTCTTC.

This clone was seen more than once but under ten times. V is TRBV29-1 and J is TRBJ2-7; a possible D gene is TRBD2 (5 bases). The germline V and J ends were trimmed by 4 bases and 2 bases, with 15 bases remaining between them. The germline V gene encodes CDR1 SQVTM and CDR2 ANQGSEA. CDR3 size: 14 residues. CDR3 nucleotides: TGCAGCGTTGGGTCCGGGAAAAGGGCCTACGAGCAGTACTTC. It is translated as CSVGSGKRAYEQYF.

This chain links TRBV19 with TRBJ1-6; no definite D call. Between the trimmed V and J ends, which lost 3 bases and 11 bases, there was a span of 14 bases. The length of the CDR3 is 14 residues. Germline assignment: CDR1 LNHDA and CDR2 SQIVND (reference sequence). The CDR3, as DNA: TGTGCCAGTAGTATGGAGTCGGCCCGCCCACCCCTCCACTTT. It codes for CASSMESARPPLHF. Combining the CDR3 with reference TRBV19 and TRBJ1-6 gives the whole variable domain DGGITQSPKYLFRKEGQNVTLSCEQNLNHDAMYWYRQDPGQGLRLIYYSQIVNDFQKGDIAEGYSVSREKKESFPLTVTSAQKNPTAFYLCASSMESARPPLHFGNGTRLTVT.

This sequence joins TRBV11-3 and TRBJ1-5; D is possibly TRBD1 (5 bases). The CDR3 extends over 13 amino acids. V was pared by 1 base and J by 6 bases, with 7 bases between. Germline V gene data show CDR1 as SGHNT and CDR2 as YENEEA. The CDR3 region has the DNA TGTGCCAGCAGCTTAGCGGGGGGTCAGCCCCAGCATTTT. Protein: CASSLAGGQPQHF.

This clone appeared a single time. The rearrangement uses TRBV11-3 and TRBJ2-6; D might be TRBD1 (5 bases). Germline V gene sequence: CDR1 SGHNT, CDR2 YENEEA. Trimming stripped 3 bases from V and 0 bases from J, with 12 bases between. The CDR3 contains 17 residues. CDR3 sequence reads: CASSLGQESSGANVLTF. CDR3 in DNA: TGTGCCAGCAGCTTGGGGCAGGAGAGCTCTGGGGCCAACGTCCTGACTTTC. Full variable domain (missing parts from reference TRBV11-3 and TRBJ2-6): EAGVVQSPRYKIIEKKQPVAFWCNPISGHNTLYWYLQNLGQGPELLIRYENEEAVDDSQLPKDRFSAERLKGVDSTLKIQPAELGDSAVYLCASSLGQESSGANVLTFGAGSRLTVL.

The chain is built from TRBV19 and TRBJ1-2; D ambiguous. Germline CDR1 LNHDA, CDR2 SQIVND (reference sequence). Trimming stripped 4 bases from V and 4 bases from J, with 13 bases between. This CDR3 has 14 amino acids. The CDR3 here is CASSKTGSSYGYTF. CDR3 in DNA: TGTGCCAGTAGTAAAACCGGGAGTAGCTATGGCTACACCTTC. The entire variable domain, with the rest obtained from reference TRBV19 and TRBJ1-2, is as follows: DGGITQSPKYLFRKEGQNVTLSCEQNLNHDAMYWYRQDPGQGLRLIYYSQIVNDFQKGDIAEGYSVSREKKESFPLTVTSAQKNPTAFYLCASSKTGSSYGYTFGSGTRLTVV.

Here the CDR3 DNA reads TGTGCCAGCAGCTTAGGACAGGGGGCGAGGTTGGATCAGCCCCAGCATTTT. Protein: CASSLGQGARLDQPQHF. This chain uses TRBV7-2 with TRBJ1-5, with TRBD1 identical over 10 bases. The germline gives CDR1 SGHTA, CDR2 FQGNSA. The CDR3 sequence is 17 residues long. The ends lost 1 base at V and 5 bases at J; junction bases unmatched: 8.

The rearrangement links TRBV11-2 to TRBJ2-1; 7 bases fit TRBD1. The CDR3 length is 14 residues. The V gene's germline CDR1 is SGHAT and CDR2 FQNNGV. V lost 3 bases and J lost 6; bases outside the gene matches: 5. CDR3 DNA: TGTGCCAGCAGCTTCACAGGGGAACGCAATGAGCAGTTCTTC. Translation: CASSFTGERNEQFF.

This rearrangement joins TRBV5-4 to TRBJ1-4; D unresolved. Germline loops: CDR1 SGHNT, CDR2 YYREEE (reference sequence). Trimming took 3 bases from V and 3 from J, leaving 15 bases between them. CDR3 length equals 16 residues. The chain's CDR3 is CASSSAPVGANEKLFF. The CDR3 DNA follows: TGTGCCAGCAGCTCCGCCCCAGTAGGAGCTAATGAAAAACTGTTTTTT.

The chain has TRBV3-1 (or the pseudogene TRBV3-2) and TRBJ1-6; possible D gene TRBD1, 6 bases. This CDR3 has 13 amino acids. Germline lookup yields CDR1 LGHDT and CDR2 YNNKEL (reference sequence). V was shortened by 5 bases and J by 10 bases, with 12 bases between the two germline ends. This CDR3 reads CASSSRQVSPLHF. The CDR3 DNA reads as TGTGCCAGCAGCTCCAGACAGGTGTCACCCCTCCACTTT.